This T cell receptor beta chain was obtained from a study of T cell responses to AZD1222 COVID-19 vaccine. Data came from immunoSEQ multiplex PCR; TCRdb stores just in-frame clones and leaves some out. Of roughly 30,000 clones listed, around 78% are singletons. Per germline, CDR1 MNHEY and CDR2 SVGAGI. V lost 5 bases and J lost 1, with 3 bases in between. The CDR3 totals 12 residues. The source material was peripheral blood, sampled 28 days after the second AZD1222 dose. The clonotype was recovered from an adult who received the AZD1222 COVID-19 vaccine. The chain uses TRBV6-5 and TRBJ2-1; D ambiguous. The CDR3 spells CASSISYNEQFF. The CDR3 DNA follows: TGTGCCAGCAGTATATCCTACAATGAGCAGTTCTTC.